The entry that follows covers one T cell receptor beta chain sequence. Genomic DNA per cell subset filled all wells of several immunoSEQ plates. Some clones are missing from TCRdb's copy, which holds only in-frame ones; the method was immunoSEQ multiplex PCR. The sample lists approximately 110,000 clones, approximately 70% occurring once. The data originate from a study of shared clonotypes between healthy human individuals. Germline CDR1 and CDR2: SGHNT and YENEEA. The CDR3 is made up of 13 amino acids. Unmatched junction bases numbered 5, after V lost 4 bases and J lost 6 bases. The source is a woman aged 25-40 years in good health. Material: memory CD8+ T cells sorted from blood. The subset: CD45RO+ cells pooled with CCR7-negative TemRA cells. This chain uses TRBV11-3 with TRBJ2-7; 8 positions agree with TRBD2. CDR3 protein: CASSSLADTEQYF. CDR3 DNA: TGTGCCAGCAGCTCACTAGCGGATACCGAGCAGTACTTC.